This T cell receptor (beta chain) was sequenced during a study of blood T cells in healthy people across ages (dated by TCRdb to 2013 to 2016). For the wider study: Template switching captured roughly one uniquely barcoded TCR beta cDNA molecule per two T cells in model experiments. To avoid experimental bias, donors of different ages were spread randomly across the sequencing lanes. Donors were grouped into four age groups: young (average approximately 16 years), middle-aged (approximately 41), aged (about 59) and long-lived (roughly 80). Two additional independent replicas of 1 million unique cDNA reads from the same blood draw were analyzed for two donors (one aged 18 to 30 and one aged 80 or older). To track age-related changes in TCR beta repertoire diversity, the study relied on deep sequencing normalized with unique cDNA molecular identifiers. Overall results and qualifications from the work: Because profiling used bulk unsorted PBMCs, naive and antigen-experienced compartments could not be compared conclusively. Because donor CMV infection status was unknown, age-related changes in expanded clonotypes were potentially confounded. A strong correlation was found between observed TCR beta diversity and the percentage of naive T cells measured by flow cytometry. Estimates of total diversity based on one million sequenced T cells were regarded as lower bounds and as underestimates. Compared with the aged group, the long-lived group had more naive CD4+ T cells, fewer expanded clones and increased TCR diversity, suggesting age selection. Observed TCR beta diversity per million T cells fell roughly linearly with age, and a significant reduction was already apparent by age around 40.

The library was made by 5' RACE. For sequencing, an Illumina HiSeq 2500 was employed. The second PCR ran for roughly 7 to 12 cycles and used a J-beta primer mix along with a sample-barcoded 5' primer. A unique molecular identifier was introduced onto each TCR beta cDNA molecule by a template-switch 5' adaptor carrying 12 random nucleotides. Each sample yielded at least 2.5 million CDR3-containing paired-end reads. All of the RNA was converted into first-strand cDNA using the Mint cDNA synthesis kit, with a TRBC-specific oligonucleotide serving as the primer. Following uracil-DNA glycosylase treatment, a first 18-cycle PCR with universal primers M1SS and BC2_uni_R was performed on all cDNA. Per the original workflow: Normalization of each sample was performed by random selection of 1 million high-quality reads, each carrying a distinct molecular identifier. Reads with shared molecular identifiers were discarded instead of being binned into consensus sequences. MiTCR, run with a Q25 quality threshold and the strictest error-elimination algorithm, handled CDR3 identification, clonotype clustering and error correction. A nonparametric unseen species model using Euler transformation provided a lower-bound estimate of total TCR beta diversity. The public sequencing data were trimmed at Q25 with fastp and processed into clonotypes with MiXCR by TCRdb, which kept only in-frame beta chains. Entries that share a CDR3 protein sequence are merged under the most common genes and DNA. These V and J calls rely on TCRdb rather than the paper's analysis. This sample comprises under 2 million distinct CDR3 sequences, roughly a third of them detected only once. The ten largest clones add up to over 9% of the sample.

In the case of this clonotype: Its antigen remains undetermined. Per-base quality was not reported, and no clone a single base away is much larger than it.

Systemically healthy Caucasian individuals from Russia, over 30 in total and aged about 6 to 90 years, were included as donors. Each donor gave about 10 milliliters of peripheral blood, drawn into EDTA-treated Vacutainer tubes. PBMCs were isolated by Ficoll-Paque density-gradient centrifugation, with at least 7 million obtained per sample. Total RNA was extracted from PBMCs with Trizol reagent, with at least 6 micrograms obtained per sample. The percentages of naive CD45RAhigh/CD27high T cells were determined by flow cytometry on a PBMC aliquot from every donor. CDR1 and CDR2 were assigned from the germline V gene as MNHEY and SVGAGI. A distance of 13 bases separates the germline ends of V and J, which lose 6 bases and 8 bases respectively. The CDR3, from cysteine to phenylalanine, totals 12 residues. Only the CDR3 portion is preserved as DNA: 36 bases, with reading frame beginning at the first base.

The sequence links TRBV6-5 to TRBJ1-2; a tentative D match to TRBD1 spans 6 bases. The clonotype comes from a woman aged 25-40 years in good health. Specimen: blood. At the DNA level, the sequence is TGTGCCAGCAGGGGCGGGGGCTGGGGCTACACCTTC. Its protein is CASRGGGWGYTF.